This T cell receptor beta chain was captured by sequencing in a study of regulatory T cells in long-lasting Graves disease. Time point denoted: persistent/refractory GD, antithyroid drugs over 5 years with positive TRAb. Making the TCR library involved RNA that had been extracted from PBMCs. The TCR beta library used iRepertoire HTBI primers with Arm-PCR amplification of CDR3. In TCRdb, the multiplex PCR reads were re-called with MiXCR into one record per CDR3 protein. The profile shows 650,000 to 700,000 distinct CDR3 sequences, approximately 31% of them singletons. The sample was peripheral blood mononuclear cells (PBMCs), taken when the disease was refractory, from a patient treated with antithyroid drugs. The sequence was obtained from a female donor with Graves disease.

The CDR3 here is CASNLPPGDYGYTF. CDR3 DNA sequence: TGTGCCAGCAACCTTCCCCCCGGGGACTATGGCTACACCTTC. This rearrangement joins TRBV7-2 to TRBJ1-2; D unclear. Trimming left V 7 bases short and J 3 bases short, with 15 bases between. The CDR3 covers 14 residues. Germline loops: CDR1 SGHTA, CDR2 FQGNSA.